This T cell receptor (beta chain) was identified during a study of OX40 agonist ivuxolimab in advanced cancers. Any history of autoimmune disease or systemic immunosuppression disqualified patients. TCRdb's copy holds only in-frame clones and misses some; the assay was immunoSEQ multiplex PCR. This table has 78,000 or so clones, roughly nine tenths appearing once. The CDR3 has 14 amino acids. After removal of 0 bases from V and 9 bases from J, the junction contained 2 bases not matched to a gene. Germline V CDR1 and CDR2: LGHNA, YNFKEQ. The study, taken as a whole, reports: Clonal expansion among partial responders at 0.1-3.0 mg/kg ranked near the lowest. More expanded clones were seen, on average, in CD8+ T cells than in CD4+.

About this clone: Its antigen is currently unknown.

The gene calls are TRBV4-2 and TRBJ2-4, with 10 bases fitting TRBD1. The TCR sequence derives from an adult with an advanced solid tumor such as melanoma, head and neck, liver or kidney cancer. The source was CD4+ or CD8+ T cells sorted from blood, collected in a trial of the OX40 agonist ivuxolimab. As DNA, the CDR3 is TGTGCCAGCAGCCAAGAGGGGACAGGGGCCATTCAGTACTTC. This sequence encodes CASSQEGTGAIQYF.